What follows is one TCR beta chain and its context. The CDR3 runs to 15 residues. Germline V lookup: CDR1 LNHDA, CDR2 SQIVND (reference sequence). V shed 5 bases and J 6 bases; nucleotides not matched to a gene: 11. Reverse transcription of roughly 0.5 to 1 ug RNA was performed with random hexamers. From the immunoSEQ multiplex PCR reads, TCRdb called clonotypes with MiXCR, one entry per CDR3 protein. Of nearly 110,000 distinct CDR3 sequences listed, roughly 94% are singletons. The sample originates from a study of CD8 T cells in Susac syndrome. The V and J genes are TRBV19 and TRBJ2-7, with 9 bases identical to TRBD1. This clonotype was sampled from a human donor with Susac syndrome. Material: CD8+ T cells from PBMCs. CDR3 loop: CASSVSGTGIIEQYF. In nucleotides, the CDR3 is TGTGCCAGTAGTGTTTCCGGGACAGGGATCATCGAGCAGTACTTC.